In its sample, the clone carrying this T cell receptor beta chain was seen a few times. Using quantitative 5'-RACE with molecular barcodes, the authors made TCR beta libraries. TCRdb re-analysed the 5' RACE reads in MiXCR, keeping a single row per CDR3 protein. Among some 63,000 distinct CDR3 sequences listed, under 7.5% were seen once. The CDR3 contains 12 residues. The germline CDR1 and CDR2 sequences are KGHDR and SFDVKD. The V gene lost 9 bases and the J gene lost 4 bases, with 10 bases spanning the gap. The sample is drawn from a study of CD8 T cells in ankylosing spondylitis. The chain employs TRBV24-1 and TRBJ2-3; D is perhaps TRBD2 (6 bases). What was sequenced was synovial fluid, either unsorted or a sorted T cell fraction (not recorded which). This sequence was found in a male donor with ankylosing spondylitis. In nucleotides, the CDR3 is TGTGCCACCGCTAGGGACTCAGATACGCAGTATTTT. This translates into CATARDSDTQYF.